These 20 T cell receptor beta chains originate from one sample sequenced in a study of blood T cell repertoires in COVID-19. Clones were read by immunoSEQ multiplex PCR, and TCRdb kept only the in-frame ones, dropping some. The repertoire holds some 180,000 clones, with around 82% as singletons. Source material: peripheral blood. The receptors were gathered from a woman at least 80 years old with acute or convalescent COVID-19.

The chain recombines TRBV11-2 with TRBJ1-4; TRBD1 might be the D (6 bases). This CDR3 spans 14 amino acids. The V gene's germline CDR1 is SGHAT and CDR2 FQNNGV. Trimming shortened V by 1 base and J by 3 bases, and 6 bases separated the two germline ends. CDR3 sequence (DNA): TGTGCCAGCAGCTTAGCAGGGGCTAATGAAAAACTGTTTTTT. Its protein product is CASSLAGANEKLFF.

The chain couples TRBV19 to TRBJ2-4, with TRBD2 matching over 8 bases. Per the germline V gene, CDR1 is LNHDA and CDR2 is SQIVND (reference sequence). The junction had 7 bases not matched to a gene; V was cut back by 9 bases and J by 0 bases. There are 15 residues in the CDR3. The DNA of the CDR3 is TGTGCCAGCCAGATTAGCGGGATAGCCAAAAACATTCAGTACTTC. Its protein is CASQISGIAKNIQYF.

This CDR3 reads CASSQDWTTGDEKLFF. CDR3 nucleotides: TGCGCCAGCAGCCAAGATTGGACGACAGGGGACGAAAAACTGTTTTTT. The chain employs TRBV4-3 and TRBJ1-4; 8 positions match TRBD1. V dropped 0 bases and J dropped 8; count of bases not matched to a gene: 8. CDR1 LGHNA and CDR2 YSLEER come from the germline V gene. There are 16 residues in the CDR3.

The rearrangement links TRBV18 to TRBJ1-5; tentative D call: TRBD1 (5 bases). V lost 4 bases and J lost 3, with 13 bases in between. Germline loops: CDR1 KGHSH, CDR2 LQKENI. The CDR3 extends over 15 amino acids. In DNA form, the CDR3 reads TGTGCCAGCTCACTAGGCAGACAGCCCAATCAGCCCCAGCATTTT. Translating gives CASSLGRQPNQPQHF. Full variable domain (outside the CDR3, taken from reference TRBV18 and TRBJ1-5): NAGVMQNPRHLVRRRGQEARLRCSPMKGHSHVYWYRQLPEEGLKFMVYLQKENIIDESGMPKERFSAEFPKEGPSILRIQQVVRGDSAAYFCASSLGRQPNQPQHFGDGTRLSIL.

The V call is TRBV27, the J call TRBJ1-6; D may be TRBD1 (6 bases). Per germline, CDR1 MNHEY and CDR2 SMNVEV (reference sequence). This CDR3 has 14 amino acids. V lost 7 bases and J 5 bases, leaving 12 bases between the germline ends. CDR3 bases: TGTGCCAGCACACCCGGGACAAATAATTCACCCCTCCACTTT. This translates into CASTPGTNNSPLHF.

J is TRBJ2-3 and V is TRBV11-2, with 10 bases fitting TRBD2. This CDR3 comprises 18 residues. J was trimmed by 2 bases and V by 4 bases; bases with no gene match: 12. Per germline, CDR1 SGHAT and CDR2 FQNNGV. The CDR3 DNA reads TGTGCCAGCAGCTGGGATCTAGCGGGAGCGATAAACACAGATACGCAGTATTTT. It translates to CASSWDLAGAINTDTQYF.

The chain is built from TRBV4-3 and TRBJ1-5; TRBD1 matches 8 bases. The trim removed 4 bases at V and 7 bases at J, leaving 3 bases unmatched. Germline V lookup: CDR1 LGHNA, CDR2 YSLEER. This CDR3 is built from 13 residues. CDR3 nucleotides: TGCGCCAGCAGCCCCGGACAGGGCCAGCCCCAGCATTTT. Its translation is CASSPGQGQPQHF.

The CDR3 region has the DNA TGCGCCAGCAGCCCGGGACTAGCGGGAGGGCCGGAGACCCAGTACTTC. Encoded protein: CASSPGLAGGPETQYF. The V gene is TRBV5-1, the J gene TRBJ2-5; 16 positions match TRBD2. This CDR3 is 16 amino acids long. Trimming took 4 bases from V and 5 from J; bases not matched to a gene: 5. CDR1 and CDR2 from the germline V gene are SGHRS and YFSETQ.

The chain combines TRBV6-2 or TRBV6-3 with TRBJ2-3; 9 nucleotides align to TRBD2. V trimming: 2 bases; J trimming: 5 bases; junction bases outside the gene matches: 5. Germline values: CDR1 MNHEY, CDR2 SVGEGT. The CDR3 has 15 amino acids. The chain's CDR3 is CASSYVLAGIDTQYF. The DNA of the CDR3 is TGTGCCAGCAGTTACGTACTAGCGGGCATAGATACGCAGTATTTT.

The chain employs TRBV5-4 and TRBJ2-5; tentative D call: TRBD2 (6 bases). The CDR3 spans 15 residues. Germline V lookup: CDR1 SGHNT, CDR2 YYREEE (reference sequence). The V and J ends lost 0 bases and 0 bases respectively, with 9 bases between them. The CDR3: CASSLGGANQETQYF. The CDR3 DNA follows: TGTGCCAGCAGCTTGGGCGGGGCCAACCAAGAGACCCAGTACTTC.

The chain links TRBV6-1 to TRBJ1-2; D uncertain. The germline CDR1 and CDR2 sequences are MNHNS and SASEGT. CDR3 length: 16 amino acids. The ends were cut back, 3 bases at V and 0 bases at J, with 14 bases in the middle. CDR3 DNA sequence: TGTGCCAGCAGTGAGAGCGACCTATTGCCTAACTATGGCTACACCTTC. It translates to CASSESDLLPNYGYTF.

The chain joins TRBV7-2 to TRBJ2-4, with 7 bases identical to TRBD2. CDR1 is SGHTA, CDR2 FQGNSA, per germline. The length of the CDR3 is 14 residues. After removal of 5 bases from V and 2 bases from J, the junction contained 3 bases not matched to a gene. The CDR3 reads CASSHGTTKNIQYF. DNA for the CDR3: TGTGCCAGCAGCCACGGGACTACCAAAAACATTCAGTACTTC.

This rearrangement joins TRBV3-1 (or the pseudogene TRBV3-2) to TRBJ2-7; D perhaps matches TRBD1 (5 bases). The CDR3 loop spans 16 amino acids. V lost 1 base, J lost 7 bases, and 20 bases lay in between. In germline, CDR1 is LGHDT, CDR2 YNNKEL (reference sequence). The CDR3 bases are TGTGCCAGCAGCCAAGGACAAAGGGGCTCTTTGGGGGAGCAGTACTTC. Protein sequence: CASSQGQRGSLGEQYF.

The chain uses TRBV30 and TRBJ2-5, with 7 positions matching TRBD2. This CDR3 comprises 15 residues. With 1 base clipped from V and 2 bases from J, the junction kept 7 bases outside the gene matches. Germline-derived CDR1 and CDR2 are GTSNPN and SVGIG (reference sequence). The CDR3 region is CAWSEVLRGQETQYF. CDR3 nucleotides: TGTGCCTGGAGTGAGGTATTGCGGGGGCAAGAGACCCAGTACTTC.

The chain is built from TRBV4-2 and TRBJ2-3; D not certain. V lost 0 bases to trimming and J lost 0 bases, with 7 bases between them. Germline loops: CDR1 LGHNA, CDR2 YNFKEQ. There are 15 residues in the CDR3. CDR3 in amino acids: CASSQDAGSTDTQYF. The DNA for the CDR3 is TGTGCCAGCAGCCAAGACGCCGGTAGCACAGATACGCAGTATTTT.

The chain joins TRBV5-4 to TRBJ1-2; 7 positions agree with TRBD1. The germline CDR1 and CDR2 sequences are SGHNT and YYREEE (reference sequence). There are 14 residues in the CDR3. V shed 4 bases, J shed 8 bases, and the junction held 11 bases outside the gene matches. The CDR3 DNA sequence: TGTGCCAGCAGCGAGGGGGCGATGGGACTCGGCTACACCTTC. It translates to CASSEGAMGLGYTF.

J is TRBJ1-3 and V is TRBV4-2, with 9 nucleotides matching TRBD1. Germline V gene sequence: CDR1 LGHNA, CDR2 YNFKEQ. The CDR3 covers 18 residues. With V trimmed by 0 bases and J by 3 bases, 9 bases remained unmatched. The CDR3: CASSQEAGTGRIGNTIYF. The CDR3 DNA follows: TGTGCCAGCAGCCAAGAGGCCGGGACAGGGCGAATTGGAAACACCATATATTTT.

V is TRBV11-3 and J is TRBJ1-1; tentative D call: TRBD1 (5 bases). With 1 base removed from V and 4 bases from J, the gap between germline ends came to 10 bases. Germline V gene lookup returns CDR1 SGHNT and CDR2 YENEEA. The CDR3 contains 14 residues. The CDR3, as DNA: TGTGCCAGCAGCTTAGGGGGCGCGGTCACTGAAGCTTTCTTT. Amino acids: CASSLGGAVTEAFF.

This chain connects TRBV7-8 to TRBJ1-5; a weak D match, TRBD1 (5 bases). Germline V gene data show CDR1 as SGHVS and CDR2 as FQNEAQ. Trimming cost V 5 bases and J 1 base, with 15 bases left between them. This CDR3 has 16 residues. In nucleotides, the CDR3 is TGTGCCAGCAGCCGGACCAGGGTAGACAGCAATCAGCCCCAGCATTTT. It encodes CASSRTRVDSNQPQHF.

J is TRBJ1-1 and V is TRBV7-9; no firm D call. The CDR3 is made up of 14 amino acids. CDR1 and CDR2 from the germline V gene are SEHNR and FQNEAQ (reference sequence). The ends were cut back, 4 bases at V and 1 base at J, with 10 bases in the middle. CDR3 sequence reads: CASSSAAGNTEAFF. CDR3 bases: TGTGCCAGCAGCTCCGCCGCGGGGAACACTGAAGCTTTCTTT.